These T cell receptor beta chains were read from a single sample in a study of early T cells in non-severe SARS-CoV-2 infection. TCRdb recomputed calls from the 5' RACE reads with MiXCR, one row per CDR3 protein. The sample has 65,000 to 85,000 distinct CDR3 sequences, 15% seen once; the top ten hold around 10%. Material for sequencing was whole blood. The receptors shown here come from an adult who was a healthcare worker with PCR-confirmed SARS-CoV-2 infection or an uninfected control (not recorded which). Both conserved end residues are part of each CDR3. The D gene is left open where the match is weak. Not all rows give a size; the values are once, few, many and, for expanded clones, a class.

clone_size | j_call | v_call | d_call | cdr3_nt | cdr3_aa
. | TRBJ1-1 | TRBV6-5 | . | TGTGCCAGCAGGGAATCAAGGGCCTCCTCGAGAGCTTTCTTT | CASRESRASSRAFF
. | TRBJ1-1 | TRBV29-1 | . | TGCAGCGTTGACGAGGGGAGCACTGAAGCTTTCTTT | CSVDEGSTEAFF
. | TRBJ1-5 | TRBV20-1 | . | TGCAGTGCTAGAGGGGGGAGTCAGCCCCAGCATTTT | CSARGGSQPQHF
. | TRBJ1-6 | TRBV9 | . | TGTGCCAGCAGCGGACTTCAGACTCGTTCACCCCTCCACTTT | CASSGLQTRSPLHF
few | TRBJ1-2 | TRBV6-2/TRBV6-3 | TRBD1 | TGTGCCAGCAGTTACGCGGACAGGGGCGGACCTAACTATGGCTACACCTTC | CASSYADRGGPNYGYTF
few | TRBJ2-7 | TRBV6-2/TRBV6-3 | . | TGTGCCAGCAGTTACCCCACCCGCGAGCAGTACTTC | CASSYPTREQYF
. | TRBJ2-1 | TRBV11-2 | . | TGTGCCAGCAGCTTAGAGGTGTACGGACCTGACAATGAGCAGTTCTTC | CASSLEVYGPDNEQFF
. | TRBJ1-6 | TRBV27 | . | TGTGCCAGCAGACCCCCGAGGGCGGGCAATTCACCCCTCCACTTT | CASRPPRAGNSPLHF
few | TRBJ1-5 | TRBV28 | TRBD1 | TGTGCCAGCAGTTTATTCCAGGGGGTAGGGAACAATCAGCCCCAGCATTTT | CASSLFQGVGNNQPQHF
. | TRBJ2-7 | TRBV28 | . | TGTGCCAGCAGTTTAGGCGGAGGCACTCCGTACGAGCAGTACTTC | CASSLGGGTPYEQYF
few | TRBJ2-5 | TRBV6-5 | . | TGTGCCACCCAGGGGACGGAAGAGACCCAGTACTTC | CATQGTEETQYF
few | TRBJ2-2 | TRBV12-3/TRBV12-4 | . | TGTGCCAGCAGTCCGGTGACTGGGAACACCGGGGAGCTGTTTTTT | CASSPVTGNTGELFF
few | TRBJ2-3 | TRBV2 | . | TGTGCCAGCAGTGTAGGCGGAGCTAGCACAGATACGCAGTATTTT | CASSVGGASTDTQYF
many | TRBJ1-2 | TRBV9 | . | TGTGCCAGCAGCGCACGGAGGGCAGGGCGGAACTATGGCTACACCTTC | CASSARRAGRNYGYTF
. | TRBJ2-2 | TRBV12-3/TRBV12-4 | . | TGTGCCAGCAGTCCCGTCAGGGACACCGGGGAGCTGTTTTTT | CASSPVRDTGELFF
. | TRBJ1-3 | TRBV20-1 | . | TGCAGTGCTAGAGAAGGGGGAAACACCATATATTTT | CSAREGGNTIYF
. | TRBJ1-1 | TRBV19 | . | TGTGCCAGTAGTATAGCGTCGAGGGCGAACACTGAAGCTTTCTTT | CASSIASRANTEAFF
many | TRBJ2-1 | TRBV18 | . | TGTGCCAGCTCACCTGATCTGATTAGCTACAATGAGCAGTTCTTC | CASSPDLISYNEQFF
few | TRBJ2-5 | TRBV5-1 | TRBD2 | TGCGCCAGCAGCTTGTCCGGGACTAGCGGAGTGGAGACCCAGTACTTC | CASSLSGTSGVETQYF
once | TRBJ1-3 | TRBV20-1 | . | TGCAGTGCTCAAAGGGGGACCCTCGACACCATATATTTT | CSAQRGTLDTIYF
. | TRBJ2-5 | TRBV20-1 | . | TGCAGTGCTAGGAGGATGGGCGGGGCCGTCCAAGAGACCCAGTACTTC | CSARRMGGAVQETQYF
. | TRBJ1-3 | TRBV11-2 | . | TGTGCCAGCAGTCATGCTGGCTCTGGAAACACCATATATTTT | CASSHAGSGNTIYF
few | TRBJ2-5 | TRBV15 | . | TGTGCCACCAGCAGAGAGGGGGAGCAAGAGACCCAGTACTTC | CATSREGEQETQYF
few | TRBJ1-1 | TRBV24-1 | . | TGTGCCACCAGTGACAATAAAAGGGGAGCTGAAGCTTTCTTT | CATSDNKRGAEAFF
few | TRBJ2-7 | TRBV29-1 | TRBD1 | TGCAGCGTTGCTGGACAGGGCGGCGAGCAGTACTTC | CSVAGQGGEQYF
. | TRBJ1-2 | TRBV11-2 | . | TGTGCCAGCAGCTCACAGGGAAACTATGGCTACACCTTC | CASSSQGNYGYTF
. | TRBJ2-3 | TRBV19 | . | TGTGCCAGTAGTCCGGGTGTAGATACGCAGTATTTT | CASSPGVDTQYF
many | TRBJ2-7 | TRBV6-6 | TRBD1 | TGTGCCAGCAGTTACCCGCCTCACTCGGGACAGGGGACTTCCTACGAGCAGTACTTC | CASSYPPHSGQGTSYEQYF
. | TRBJ2-2 | TRBV24-1 | . | TGTGCCACCAGTGAACAGGGCCCCGGGGAGCTGTTTTTT | CATSEQGPGELFF
. | TRBJ2-7 | TRBV29-1 | . | TGCAGCGTGGTACCGGACGGACCCTACGAGCAGTACTTC | CSVVPDGPYEQYF
few | TRBJ1-1 | TRBV5-1 | . | TGCGCCAGCAGCCTTAGGAGCGGGGTCGGTAGCACTGAAGCTTTCTTT | CASSLRSGVGSTEAFF
. | TRBJ1-3 | TRBV29-1 | . | TGCAGCGTGGCACAGGCGGCTGGAAACACCATATATTTT | CSVAQAAGNTIYF
few | TRBJ1-2 | TRBV4-3 | TRBD1 | TGCGCCAGCAGCCATGACCCGGGACAGTCTTCCTATGGCTACACCTTC | CASSHDPGQSSYGYTF
few | TRBJ2-2 | TRBV29-1 | TRBD1 | TGCAGCGCCTACCACAGGGGGCGCAACACCGGGGAGCTGTTTTTT | CSAYHRGRNTGELFF
few | TRBJ1-2 | TRBV12-3/TRBV12-4 | . | TGTGCCAGCAGTTTCACAGTCAGTCCCGAAAGCTACACCTTC | CASSFTVSPESYTF
few | TRBJ1-1 | TRBV29-1 | . | TGCAGCGTTTATGTGGACGGTGGGGGCACTGAAGCTTTCTTT | CSVYVDGGGTEAFF
few | TRBJ2-7 | TRBV18 | TRBD2 | TGTGCCAGCTCACCCGCAGCGGGAGAGCAGTACTTC | CASSPAAGEQYF
. | TRBJ2-1 | TRBV12-3/TRBV12-4 | . | TGTGCCAGCAGTATGAGGGGAAGCCTCAACAATGAGCAGTTCTTC | CASSMRGSLNNEQFF
few | TRBJ2-7 | TRBV10-3 | . | TGTGCCATCAGTGAGTCTATTGGCAGGGCCTACGAGCAGTACTTC | CAISESIGRAYEQYF
few | TRBJ2-7 | TRBV11-3 | . | TGTGCCAGCAGCTTGATAGGGACAAGCTCCTACGAGCAGTACTTC | CASSLIGTSSYEQYF
many | TRBJ1-2 | TRBV18 | . | TGTGCCAGCTCACCACAGGGCAATGGCTACACCTTC | CASSPQGNGYTF